A single sample is the source of the 23 T cell receptor beta chains below, sequenced in a study of blood T cell repertoires in COVID-19. TCRdb's table, derived via immunoSEQ multiplex PCR, lists solely in-frame clones and lacks some. In the table there are 150,000 to 200,000 clones, around nine tenths of which are singletons. Sequencing used peripheral blood. The receptors come from a man between 18 and 35 years old with active or convalescent COVID-19.

The chain recombines TRBV6-2 or TRBV6-3 with TRBJ2-3, with TRBD2 as a possible D gene (5 bases). CDR3 length equals 15 residues. The V end was cut by 3 bases, the J end by 7 bases, with 17 bases between. Germline CDR1 MNHEY, CDR2 SVGEGT. In DNA, the CDR3 is TGTGCCAGCAGTTATATACTCCCCGGGGTGAATACGCAGTATTTT. Its protein is CASSYILPGVNTQYF.

J is TRBJ2-1 and V is TRBV18, with 11 bases matching TRBD2. This CDR3 has 15 residues. Unmatched junction bases numbered 6, after V lost 4 bases and J lost 7 bases. Germline loops: CDR1 KGHSH, CDR2 LQKENI. The CDR3, as DNA: TGTGCCAGCTCACTGTTAGCGGGAGGGGGTAATGAGCAGTTCTTC. It encodes CASSLLAGGGNEQFF. The whole variable domain, remainder taken from reference TRBV18 and TRBJ2-1, is NAGVMQNPRHLVRRRGQEARLRCSPMKGHSHVYWYRQLPEEGLKFMVYLQKENIIDESGMPKERFSAEFPKEGPSILRIQQVVRGDSAAYFCASSLLAGGGNEQFFGPGTRLTVL.

J is TRBJ1-2 and V is TRBV24-1; the match to TRBD1 covers 7 bases. This CDR3 has 15 residues. The ends lost 1 base at V and 8 bases at J; junction bases unmatched: 9. Germline V gives CDR1 KGHDR, CDR2 SFDVKD. The CDR3 protein is CATSDLATGTGGYTF. The CDR3 nucleotides read TGTGCCACCAGTGATTTAGCGACAGGGACGGGGGGCTACACCTTC.

The gene calls are TRBV7-8 and TRBJ2-2; 9 bases agree with TRBD1. CDR3 length: 18 amino acids. CDR1 is SGHVS and CDR2 is FQNEAQ in the germline V gene. Germline trimming cut 3 bases from V and 4 bases from J; bases unmatched to any gene: 12. CDR3 sequence reads: CASSFRTGGRLSTGELFF. CDR3 bases: TGTGCCAGCAGCTTTAGAACAGGGGGCAGGTTGAGCACCGGGGAGCTGTTTTTT.

In this sample, this clone turned up once. DNA of the CDR3: TGTGCCACCAGTGATTTTGCAGGGGCAGATACGCAGTATTTT. This gives the protein CATSDFAGADTQYF. V and J are TRBV24-1 and TRBJ2-3; weak D call: TRBD1 (6 bases). V was clipped by 1 base and J by 4 bases, with 8 bases between them. The CDR3 spans 14 residues. Germline CDR1 is KGHDR and CDR2 is SFDVKD.

CDR3 amino acids: CAERGVVTDTQYF. CDR3 nucleotide sequence: TGTGCCGAGCGCGGGGTCGTCACAGATACGCAGTATTTT. The chain joins TRBV6-6 to TRBJ2-3, with TRBD2 as a possible D gene (6 bases). The CDR3 has 13 amino acids. Trimming cost V 11 bases and J 2 bases, with 14 bases left between them. The germline V gene has CDR1 MNHNY and CDR2 SVGAGI (reference sequence).

The genes are TRBV11-3 and TRBJ2-1; 14 bases align to TRBD2. Germline lookup yields CDR1 SGHNT and CDR2 YENEEA. V trimming: 3 bases; J trimming: 7 bases; junction bases outside the gene matches: 2. The CDR3 extends over 15 amino acids. The CDR3 bases are TGTGCCAGCAGCTTGGGACTAGCGGGAGTGAATGAGCAGTTCTTC. Its translation: CASSLGLAGVNEQFF.

V gene TRBV29-1 combines with J gene TRBJ2-1; TRBD2 matches 11 bases. CDR3 length equals 15 residues. The V gene's germline CDR1 is SQVTM and CDR2 ANQGSEA. The trim removed 7 bases at V and 3 bases at J, leaving 8 bases unmatched. The CDR3 DNA sequence: TGCAGCGGCTACGGGGGGACTAGCGGCTACAATGAGCAGTTCTTC. It yields the protein CSGYGGTSGYNEQFF.

V is TRBV4-1 and J is TRBJ1-3; no definite D call. CDR1 is MGHRA, CDR2 YSYEKL, per germline. Trimming cost V 0 bases and J 3 bases, with 9 bases left between them. There are 15 residues in the CDR3. CDR3 bases: TGCGCCAGCAGCCAAGATGGAAGCGGTGGAAACACCATATATTTT. It encodes CASSQDGSGGNTIYF.

The CDR3 protein is CATEGVMNTEAFF. For the CDR3, the DNA is TGTGCCACCGAGGGGGTCATGAACACTGAAGCTTTCTTT. The V and J genes are TRBV12-3 or TRBV12-4 and TRBJ1-1; tentatively, D is TRBD1 (6 bases). The V end lost 10 bases, the J end lost 0 bases, and 12 bases lay between the germline ends. This CDR3 is 13 amino acids long.

V usage is TRBV2 and J usage is TRBJ2-7; 7 bases map to TRBD1. The CDR3 covers 13 residues. Germline V gene data show CDR1 as SNHLY and CDR2 as FYNNEI. The V gene end was trimmed by 4 bases and the J gene end by 7 bases; junction bases not matched to a gene: 7. The CDR3 sequence: CASSVETGNEQYV. CDR3 bases: TGTGCCAGCAGTGTCGAGACAGGGAATGAGCAGTACGTC.

The chain employs TRBV28 and TRBJ1-5; the D gene is possibly TRBD1 (5 bases). V lost 10 bases and J 3 bases, leaving 16 bases between the germline ends. Per germline, CDR1 MDHEN and CDR2 SYDVKM. CDR3 size: 14 residues. The CDR3 loop reads CAILGGTYNQPQHF. The CDR3 nucleotides are TGTGCCATCCTCGGAGGGACCTACAATCAGCCCCAGCATTTT.

This clone was recorded only once. The chain uses TRBV19 and TRBJ1-2; D is perhaps TRBD1 (5 bases). Germline V CDR1 and CDR2: LNHDA, SQIVND (reference sequence). The V and J ends lost 5 bases and 2 bases respectively, with 15 bases between them. This CDR3 is built from 15 residues. The CDR3: CASSPITGQNYGYTF. The CDR3 coding sequence is TGTGCCAGTAGTCCGATCACAGGCCAGAACTATGGCTACACCTTC.

This chain connects TRBV10-3 to TRBJ1-2; D gene unclear. The CDR3 extends over 13 amino acids. Trimming pared 11 bases from V and 8 bases from J, leaving 21 bases between. Germline V CDR1 and CDR2: ENHRY, SYGVKD. CDR3 region: CAATGTPSDGYTF. In DNA, the CDR3 is TGTGCCGCAACGGGAACACCCTCCGACGGCTACACCTTC.

The chain couples TRBV29-1 to TRBJ2-1; 10 positions match TRBD2. CDR1 is SQVTM and CDR2 is ANQGSEA in the germline V gene. V shed 5 bases and J 9 bases; nucleotides not matched to a gene: 10. This CDR3 comprises 14 residues. CDR3 nucleotides: TGCAGCGTTTTAGCTAGCGGGGGATGGGGTGAGCAGTTCTTC. Its translation is CSVLASGGWGEQFF.

To note about this clone: Other nucleotide sequences from this sample produce the same CDR3. The CDR3: CATSEPGGTDTQYF. The CDR3 coding sequence is TGTGCCACCAGTGAGCCGGGGGGGACAGATACGCAGTATTTT. The rearrangement uses TRBV24-1 and TRBJ2-3, with 8 bases lining up with TRBD2. CDR1 is KGHDR, CDR2 SFDVKD, per germline. CDR3 length: 14 amino acids. V dropped 4 bases and J dropped 3; count of bases not matched to a gene: 2.

The chain uses TRBV7-2 and TRBJ1-1; no firm D call. Trimming took off 5 bases at V and 1 base at J, with 14 bases between the two ends. The CDR3 totals 15 residues. Germline lookup yields CDR1 SGHTA and CDR2 FQGNSA. DNA for the CDR3: TGTGCCAGCAGCCTAATCGGTTCTGGGAACACTGAAGCTTTCTTT. Protein product: CASSLIGSGNTEAFF.

The chain uses TRBV5-1 and TRBJ2-1; 8 bases match TRBD1. CDR3 length equals 14 residues. The germline CDR1 and CDR2 sequences are SGHRS and YFSETQ. The ends lost 1 base at V and 7 bases at J; junction bases unmatched: 4. CDR3 amino acids: CASSLPTGGNEQFF. In DNA, the CDR3 is TGCGCCAGCAGCTTGCCCACAGGGGGTAATGAGCAGTTCTTC.

This clone appeared a single time. The chain carries TRBV30 and TRBJ1-1, with D possibly being TRBD1 (5 bases). Germline CDR1 GTSNPN, CDR2 SVGIG (reference sequence). The V end was cut by 0 bases, the J end by 4 bases, with 9 bases between. CDR3 length: 13 amino acids. CDR3 DNA sequence: TGTGCCTGGAGTGTGGGGGGGAGCACTGAAGCTTTCTTT. It yields the protein CAWSVGGSTEAFF.

The rearrangement links TRBV9 to TRBJ2-2; 8 bases are a match to TRBD2. Germline V gene data show CDR1 as SGDLS and CDR2 as YYNGEE. There are 15 residues in the CDR3. The J segment lost 4 bases and the V segment lost 2 bases, leaving 4 bases of the junction unmatched. The DNA for the CDR3 is TGTGCCAGCAGCGTTGGTAGCGGGGCCACCGGGGAGCTGTTTTTT. This codes for CASSVGSGATGELFF.

The chain recombines TRBV12-5 with TRBJ2-3, with 7 bases identical to TRBD1. V was clipped by 1 base and J by 7 bases; unmatched bases: 8. The CDR3 is 15 amino acids. Germline assignment: CDR1 LGHNT and CDR2 FRNRAP. In DNA, the CDR3 is TGTGCTAGTGGTTTGGGAACCTCAGGGGGTAATACGCAGTATTTT. Amino acid sequence: CASGLGTSGGNTQYF.

The rearrangement links TRBV19 to TRBJ1-1; D may be TRBD1 (5 bases). This CDR3 spans 15 amino acids. Germline V gene data show CDR1 as LNHDA and CDR2 as SQIVND (reference sequence). The V end was cut by 1 base, the J end by 4 bases, with 13 bases between. CDR3 loop: CASSIGPGGSTEAFF. CDR3 in DNA: TGTGCCAGTAGTATAGGGCCGGGGGGGAGCACTGAAGCTTTCTTT. The entire variable domain, with the rest obtained from reference TRBV19 and TRBJ1-1, is as follows: DGGITQSPKYLFRKEGQNVTLSCEQNLNHDAMYWYRQDPGQGLRLIYYSQIVNDFQKGDIAEGYSVSREKKESFPLTVTSAQKNPTAFYLCASSIGPGGSTEAFFGQGTRLTVV.

The genes are TRBV5-8 and TRBJ2-1, with 10 bases that match TRBD1. The junction had 5 bases not matched to a gene; V was cut back by 2 bases and J by 6 bases. The CDR3 sequence is 15 residues long. Germline V lookup: CDR1 SGHTS, CDR2 YDEGEE. CDR3 DNA: TGTGCCAGCAGCTTAGACAGGGGGCGAGGCAATGAGCAGTTCTTC. The encoded protein is CASSLDRGRGNEQFF.